The present T cell receptor beta chain was sequenced within a study of blood T cell repertoires in COVID-19. Study in general: There were acute and convalescent COVID-19 samples, and they came from the United States, Italy and Spain. The analysed material was cDNA or gDNA that came from T cells, B-cell-depleted T cells, or PBMCs.

This clone appeared a few times. V lost 4 bases and J lost 3, with 22 bases in between. The CDR3 extends over 18 amino acids. The germline V gene has CDR1 LGHNA and CDR2 YNFKEQ. Original analysis: Scientists estimated how many nucleated cells there were by amplifying reference gene primers. The protocol was immunoSEQ multiplex PCR, while the TCRdb copy is restricted to in-frame clones and leaves out a portion. The V and J calls and clone size were taken over from that table, and D and trimming were inferred from the DNA. The repertoire holds 220,000 or so clones, with around 82% as singletons. This receptor was taken from a woman aged 60-75 years with acute or convalescent COVID-19. Material for sequencing was peripheral blood. V gene TRBV4-2 combines with J gene TRBJ2-4; possible D gene TRBD2, 5 bases. The CDR3 bases are TGTGCCAGCAGCCCAGAACCCCAACTAGTCGGGTACAAAAACATTCAGTACTTC. Translation gives CASSPEPQLVGYKNIQYF.